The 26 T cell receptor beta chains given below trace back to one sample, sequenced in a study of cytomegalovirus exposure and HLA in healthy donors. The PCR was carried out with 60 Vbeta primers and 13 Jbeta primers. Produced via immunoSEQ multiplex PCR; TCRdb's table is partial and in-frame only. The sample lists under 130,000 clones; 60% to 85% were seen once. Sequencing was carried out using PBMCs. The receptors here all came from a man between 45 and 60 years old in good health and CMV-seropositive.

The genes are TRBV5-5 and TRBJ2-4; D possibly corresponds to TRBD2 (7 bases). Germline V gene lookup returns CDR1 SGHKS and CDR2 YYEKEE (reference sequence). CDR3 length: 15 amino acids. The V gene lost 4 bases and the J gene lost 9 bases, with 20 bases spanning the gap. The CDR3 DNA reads TGTGCCAGCAGCGTCTTGGGGGGGGGCCAGGGCATTCAGTACTTC. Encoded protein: CASSVLGGGQGIQYF.

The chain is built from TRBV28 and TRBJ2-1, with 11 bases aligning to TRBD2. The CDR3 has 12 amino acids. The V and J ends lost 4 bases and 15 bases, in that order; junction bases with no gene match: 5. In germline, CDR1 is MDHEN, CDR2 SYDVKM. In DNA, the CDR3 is TGTGCCAGCAGTTCGACTAGCGGGGCTGGGTTCTTC. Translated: CASSSTSGAGFF.

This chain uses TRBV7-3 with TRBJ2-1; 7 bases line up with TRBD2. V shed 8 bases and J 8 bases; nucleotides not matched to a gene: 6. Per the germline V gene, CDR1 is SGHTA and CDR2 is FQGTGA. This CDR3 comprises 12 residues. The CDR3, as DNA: TGTGCCAGCGGGAGGGGCGAGTATGAGCAGTTCTTC. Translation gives CASGRGEYEQFF. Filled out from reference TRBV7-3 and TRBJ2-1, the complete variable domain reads GAGVSQTPSNKVTEKGKYVELRCDPISGHTALYWYRQSLGQGPEFLIYFQGTGAADDSGLPNDRFFAVRPEGSVSTLKIQRTERGDSAVYLCASGRGEYEQFFGPGTRLTVL.

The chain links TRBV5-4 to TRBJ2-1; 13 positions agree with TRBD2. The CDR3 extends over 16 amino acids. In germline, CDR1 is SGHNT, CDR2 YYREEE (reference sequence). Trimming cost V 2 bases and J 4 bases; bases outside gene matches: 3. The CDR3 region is CASSLGLAGAYNEQFF. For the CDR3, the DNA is TGTGCCAGCAGCTTAGGACTAGCGGGAGCTTACAATGAGCAGTTCTTC. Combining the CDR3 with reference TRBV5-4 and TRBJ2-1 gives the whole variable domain ETGVTQSPTHLIKTRGQQVTLRCSSQSGHNTVSWYQQALGQGPQFIFQYYREEENGRGNFPPRFSGLQFPNYSSELNVNALELDDSALYLCASSLGLAGAYNEQFFGPGTRLTVL.

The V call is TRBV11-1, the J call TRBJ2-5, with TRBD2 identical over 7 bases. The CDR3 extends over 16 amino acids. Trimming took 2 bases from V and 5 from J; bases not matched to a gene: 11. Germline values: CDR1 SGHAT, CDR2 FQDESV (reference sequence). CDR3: CASSLIPVGEGETQYF. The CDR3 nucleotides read TGTGCCAGCAGCTTAATCCCAGTAGGGGAGGGCGAGACCCAGTACTTC. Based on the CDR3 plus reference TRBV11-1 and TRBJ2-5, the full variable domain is EAEVAQSPRYKITEKSQAVAFWCDPISGHATLYWYRQILGQGPELLVQFQDESVVDDSQLPKDRFSAERLKGVDSTLKIQPAELGDSAMYLCASSLIPVGEGETQYFGPGTRLLVL.

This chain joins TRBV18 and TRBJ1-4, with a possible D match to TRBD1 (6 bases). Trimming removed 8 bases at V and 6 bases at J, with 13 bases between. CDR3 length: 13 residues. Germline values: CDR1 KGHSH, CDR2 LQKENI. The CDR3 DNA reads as TGTGCCAGCACCGGACAGAGGGATGAAAAACTGTTTTTT. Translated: CASTGQRDEKLFF.

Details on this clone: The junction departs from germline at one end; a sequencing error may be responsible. The CDR3 DNA follows: TGTGCCGGCAGTCTAGGAGGGGCGACCTACAATGAGCAGTTCTTC. This codes for CAGSLGGATYNEQFF. The rearrangement joins TRBV28 to TRBJ2-1, with a weak D call TRBD2 (6 bases). This CDR3 has 15 amino acids. CDR1 is MDHEN, CDR2 SYDVKM, per germline.

CDR3 nucleotides: TGTGCCAGCAGCCCCTACGGCCAAGAGACCCAGTACTTC. It yields the protein CASSPYGQETQYF. The rearrangement uses TRBV9 and TRBJ2-5; no definite D call. This CDR3 comprises 13 residues. Trimming took off 4 bases at V and 1 base at J, with 8 bases between the two ends. CDR1 SGDLS and CDR2 YYNGEE come from the germline V gene.

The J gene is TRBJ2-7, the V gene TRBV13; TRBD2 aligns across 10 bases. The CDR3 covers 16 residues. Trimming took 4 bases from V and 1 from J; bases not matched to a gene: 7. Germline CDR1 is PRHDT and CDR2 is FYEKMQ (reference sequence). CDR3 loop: CASSSYGTSASYEQYF. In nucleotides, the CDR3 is TGTGCCAGCAGCTCGTACGGGACTAGCGCATCCTACGAGCAGTACTTC. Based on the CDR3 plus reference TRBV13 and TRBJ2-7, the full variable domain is AAGVIQSPRHLIKEKRETATLKCYPIPRHDTVYWYQQGPGQDPQFLISFYEKMQSDKGSIPDRFSAQQFSDYHSELNMSSLELGDSALYFCASSSYGTSASYEQYFGPGTRLTVT.

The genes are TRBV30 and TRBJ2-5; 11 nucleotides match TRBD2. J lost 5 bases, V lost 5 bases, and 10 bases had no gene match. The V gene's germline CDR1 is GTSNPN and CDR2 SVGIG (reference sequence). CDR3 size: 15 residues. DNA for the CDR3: TGTGCCTGGGGGAAAGCCCGACTAGCGGGGGAGACCCAGTACTTC. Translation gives CAWGKARLAGETQYF.

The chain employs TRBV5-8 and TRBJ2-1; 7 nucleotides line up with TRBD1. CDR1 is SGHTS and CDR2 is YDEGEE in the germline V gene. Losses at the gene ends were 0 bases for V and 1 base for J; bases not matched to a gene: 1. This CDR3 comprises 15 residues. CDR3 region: CASSLGGQSYNEQFF. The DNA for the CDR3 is TGTGCCAGCAGCTTGGGGGGACAGTCCTACAATGAGCAGTTCTTC.

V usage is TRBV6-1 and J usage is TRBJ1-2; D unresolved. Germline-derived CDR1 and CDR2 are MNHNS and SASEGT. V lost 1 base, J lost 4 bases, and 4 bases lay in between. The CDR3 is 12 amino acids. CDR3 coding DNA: TGTGCCAGCAGTGAAGGGGCCTATGGCTACACCTTC. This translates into CASSEGAYGYTF.

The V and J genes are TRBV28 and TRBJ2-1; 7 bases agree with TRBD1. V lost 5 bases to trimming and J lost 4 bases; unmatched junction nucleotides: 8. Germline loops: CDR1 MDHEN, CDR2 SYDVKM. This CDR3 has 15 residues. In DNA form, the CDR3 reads TGTGCCAGCAGTAATGGGGGACAGAGTTACAATGAGCAGTTCTTC. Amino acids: CASSNGGQSYNEQFF.

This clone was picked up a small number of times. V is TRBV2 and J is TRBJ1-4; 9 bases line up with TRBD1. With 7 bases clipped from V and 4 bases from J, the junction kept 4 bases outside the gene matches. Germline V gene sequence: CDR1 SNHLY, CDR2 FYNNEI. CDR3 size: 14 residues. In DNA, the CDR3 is TGTGCCAGCATCCCGGACAGGGGTAATGAAAAACTGTTTTTT. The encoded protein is CASIPDRGNEKLFF. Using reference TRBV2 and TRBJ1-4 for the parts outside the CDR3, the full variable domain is EPEVTQTPSHQVTQMGQEVILRCVPISNHLYFYWYRQILGQKVEFLVSFYNNEISEKSEIFDDQFSVERPDGSNFTLKIRSTKLEDSAMYFCASIPDRGNEKLFFGSGTQLSVL.

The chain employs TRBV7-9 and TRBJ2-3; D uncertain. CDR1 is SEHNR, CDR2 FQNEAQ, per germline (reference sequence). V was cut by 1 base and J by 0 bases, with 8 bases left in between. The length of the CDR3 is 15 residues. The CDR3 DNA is TGTGCCAGCAGCTTAGGTGCGGTCAGCACAGATACGCAGTATTTT. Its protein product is CASSLGAVSTDTQYF.

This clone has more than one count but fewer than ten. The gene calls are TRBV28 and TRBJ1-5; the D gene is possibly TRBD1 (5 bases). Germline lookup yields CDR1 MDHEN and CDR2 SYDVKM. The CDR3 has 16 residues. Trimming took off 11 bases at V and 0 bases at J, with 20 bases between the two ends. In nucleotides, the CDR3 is TGTGCCTCTGAGGGAGGGGTACTGTATAGCAATCAGCCCCAGCATTTT. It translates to CASEGGVLYSNQPQHF.

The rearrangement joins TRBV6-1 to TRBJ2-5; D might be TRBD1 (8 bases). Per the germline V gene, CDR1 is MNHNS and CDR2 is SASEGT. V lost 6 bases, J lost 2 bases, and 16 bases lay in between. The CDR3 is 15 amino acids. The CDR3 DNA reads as TGTGCCAGCAGATTTGACAGGGGACTACAAGAGACCCAGTACTTC. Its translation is CASRFDRGLQETQYF.

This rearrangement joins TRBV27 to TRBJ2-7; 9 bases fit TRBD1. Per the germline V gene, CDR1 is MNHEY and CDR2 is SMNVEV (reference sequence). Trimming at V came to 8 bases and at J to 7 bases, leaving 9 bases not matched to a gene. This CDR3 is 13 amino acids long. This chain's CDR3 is CASQGQGEREQYF. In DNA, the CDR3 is TGTGCCAGCCAGGGACAGGGAGAGAGGGAGCAGTACTTC.

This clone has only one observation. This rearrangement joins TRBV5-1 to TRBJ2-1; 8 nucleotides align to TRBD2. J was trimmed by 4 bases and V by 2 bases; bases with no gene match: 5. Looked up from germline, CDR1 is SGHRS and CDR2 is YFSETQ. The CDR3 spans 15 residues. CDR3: CASSFSTGGYNEQFF. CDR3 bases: TGCGCCAGCAGCTTCTCTACGGGAGGGTACAATGAGCAGTTCTTC. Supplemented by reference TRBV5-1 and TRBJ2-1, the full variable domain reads KAGVTQTPRYLIKTRGQQVTLSCSPISGHRSVSWYQQTPGQGLQFLFEYFSETQRNKGNFPGRFSGRQFSNSRSEMNVSTLELGDSALYLCASSFSTGGYNEQFFGPGTRLTVL.

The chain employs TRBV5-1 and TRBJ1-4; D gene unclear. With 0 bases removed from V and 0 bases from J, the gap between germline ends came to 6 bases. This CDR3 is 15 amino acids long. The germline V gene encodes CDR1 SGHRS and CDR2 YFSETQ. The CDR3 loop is CASSLVGATNEKLFF. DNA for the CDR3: TGCGCCAGCAGCTTGGTCGGTGCAACTAATGAAAAACTGTTTTTT. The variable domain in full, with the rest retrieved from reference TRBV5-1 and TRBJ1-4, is KAGVTQTPRYLIKTRGQQVTLSCSPISGHRSVSWYQQTPGQGLQFLFEYFSETQRNKGNFPGRFSGRQFSNSRSEMNVSTLELGDSALYLCASSLVGATNEKLFFGSGTQLSVL.

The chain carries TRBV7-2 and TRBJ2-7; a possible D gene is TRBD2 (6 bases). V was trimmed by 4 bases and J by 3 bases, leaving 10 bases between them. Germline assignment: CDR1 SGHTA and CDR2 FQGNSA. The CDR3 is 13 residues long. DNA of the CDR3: TGTGCCAGCAGCTATGGGGGGAGCTACGAGCAGTACTTC. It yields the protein CASSYGGSYEQYF.

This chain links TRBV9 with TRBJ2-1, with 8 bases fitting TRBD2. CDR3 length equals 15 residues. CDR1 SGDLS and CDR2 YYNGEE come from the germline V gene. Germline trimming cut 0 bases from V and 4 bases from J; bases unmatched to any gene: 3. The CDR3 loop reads CASSVAGGVYNEQFF. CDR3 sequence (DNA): TGTGCCAGCAGCGTAGCGGGAGGGGTGTACAATGAGCAGTTCTTC. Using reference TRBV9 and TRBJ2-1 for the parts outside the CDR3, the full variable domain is DSGVTQTPKHLITATGQRVTLRCSPRSGDLSVYWYQQSLDQGLQFLIQYYNGEERAKGNILERFSAQQFPDLHSELNLSSLELGDSALYFCASSVAGGVYNEQFFGPGTRLTVL.

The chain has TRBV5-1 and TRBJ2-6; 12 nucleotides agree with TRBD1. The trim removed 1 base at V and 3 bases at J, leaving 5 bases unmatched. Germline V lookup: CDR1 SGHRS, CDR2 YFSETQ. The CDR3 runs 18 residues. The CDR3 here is CASSLLGQGADGANVLTF. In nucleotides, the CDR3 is TGCGCCAGCAGCTTGTTGGGACAGGGGGCGGATGGGGCCAACGTCCTGACTTTC. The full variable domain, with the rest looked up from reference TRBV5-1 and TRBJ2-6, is KAGVTQTPRYLIKTRGQQVTLSCSPISGHRSVSWYQQTPGQGLQFLFEYFSETQRNKGNFPGRFSGRQFSNSRSEMNVSTLELGDSALYLCASSLLGQGADGANVLTFGAGSRLTVL.

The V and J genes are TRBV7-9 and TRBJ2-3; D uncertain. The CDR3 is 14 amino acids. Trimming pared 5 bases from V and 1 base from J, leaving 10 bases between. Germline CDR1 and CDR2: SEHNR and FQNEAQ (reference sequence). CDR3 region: CASSVLDRTDTQYF. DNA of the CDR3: TGTGCCAGCAGCGTACTCGATCGCACAGATACGCAGTATTTT.

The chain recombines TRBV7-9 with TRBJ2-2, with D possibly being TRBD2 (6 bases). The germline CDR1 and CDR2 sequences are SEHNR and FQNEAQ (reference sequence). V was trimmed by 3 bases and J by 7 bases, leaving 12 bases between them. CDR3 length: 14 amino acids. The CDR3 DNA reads TGTGCCAGCAGCTTCTCTAGCGCTCTCGGGGAGCTGTTTTTT. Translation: CASSFSSALGELFF. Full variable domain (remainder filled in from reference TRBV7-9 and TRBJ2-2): DTGVSQNPRHKITKRGQNVTFRCDPISEHNRLYWYRQTLGQGPEFLTYFQNEAQLEKSRLLSDRFSAERPKGSFSTLEIQRTEQGDSAMYLCASSFSSALGELFFGEGSRLTVL.

CDR3 in amino acids: CASTQWSGANVLTF. Here the CDR3 DNA reads TGTGCCAGCACCCAGTGGAGTGGGGCCAACGTCCTGACTTTC. The V gene is TRBV28, the J gene TRBJ2-6, with no clear D. The V gene lost 7 bases and the J gene lost 3 bases, with 10 bases spanning the gap. The CDR3 is 14 amino acids. Germline V gives CDR1 MDHEN, CDR2 SYDVKM.